Presented here are 8 T cell receptor beta chains from one specimen sequenced in a study of spatial heterogeneity in lung cancer. The sample's time point: sample taken at primary tumor resection. Unsorted whole RNA of tumor, nontumor lung or frozen PBMC was sequenced. TCRdb itself ran the 5' RACE reads through MiXCR, one entry per CDR3 protein. In the table there are more than 30,000 distinct CDR3 sequences, 4% to 6% of which are singletons. This material consisted of PBMCs, taken at surgery. These receptors came from a female donor with early-stage non-small cell lung cancer.

This clonotype was observed at least ten times. This chain connects TRBV6-5 to TRBJ1-1, with D unresolved. The V end lost 0 bases, the J end lost 6 bases, and 11 bases lay between the germline ends. Germline V CDR1 and CDR2: MNHEY, SVGAGI. This CDR3 comprises 14 residues. The CDR3: CASSYSPAAPEAFF. The CDR3 region has the DNA TGTGCCAGCAGTTACTCGCCCGCGGCCCCTGAAGCTTTCTTT.

Sample share makes this clonotype medium-sized. The chain joins TRBV29-1 to TRBJ2-7, with D perhaps matching TRBD2 (6 bases). Per the germline V gene, CDR1 is SQVTM and CDR2 is ANQGSEA. The CDR3 loop spans 13 amino acids. Trimming stripped 3 bases from V and 1 base from J, with 10 bases between. The CDR3 spells CSVEGGPSYEQYF. The CDR3 nucleotides read TGCAGCGTTGAGGGGGGACCTTCCTACGAGCAGTACTTC.

This clonotype was observed a handful of times. The V and J genes are TRBV7-2 and TRBJ2-3; D call uncertain. The CDR3 is 14 amino acids. Trimming removed 5 bases from V and 1 base from J, with 10 bases in between. Germline V gives CDR1 SGHTA, CDR2 FQGNSA. This chain's CDR3 is CASSPRVGTDTQYF. As DNA, the CDR3 is TGTGCCAGCAGCCCCCGGGTGGGCACAGATACGCAGTATTTT. The full variable domain, in which reference TRBV7-2 and TRBJ2-3 provide the parts outside the CDR3, is GAGVSQSPSNKVTEKGKDVELRCDPISGHTALYWYRQSLGQGLEFLIYFQGNSAPDKSGLPSDRFSAERTGGSVSTLTIQRTQQEDSAVYLCASSPRVGTDTQYFGPGTRLTVL.

This clonotype has at least ten counts. This chain uses TRBV19 with TRBJ2-3; TRBD1 agrees at 8 bases. Germline CDR1 LNHDA, CDR2 SQIVND (reference sequence). V lost 4 bases and J lost 2; bases outside the gene matches: 2. The CDR3 is made up of 14 amino acids. CDR3 residues: CASSRTGNTDTQYF. CDR3 bases: TGTGCCAGTAGTAGGACAGGGAACACAGATACGCAGTATTTT. Complete variable domain (other parts from reference TRBV19 and TRBJ2-3): DGGITQSPKYLFRKEGQNVTLSCEQNLNHDAMYWYRQDPGQGLRLIYYSQIVNDFQKGDIAEGYSVSREKKESFPLTVTSAQKNPTAFYLCASSRTGNTDTQYFGPGTRLTVL.

This clonotype came up many times. J is TRBJ1-2 and V is TRBV7-2, with D uncertain. CDR1 SGHTA and CDR2 FQGNSA come from the germline V gene. V lost 5 bases and J lost 3, with 16 bases in between. The CDR3 consists of 15 residues. DNA for the CDR3: TGTGCCAGCAGCGAAAACACCGCGGGTTACTATGGCTACACCTTC. It translates to CASSENTAGYYGYTF.

This clonotype has ten or more counts. This chain links TRBV12-3 or TRBV12-4 with TRBJ2-7; weak D call: TRBD1 (6 bases). Trimming left V 8 bases short and J 4 bases short, with 15 bases between. The CDR3 consists of 13 residues. The CDR3 protein is CASEGRDTYEQYF. DNA for the CDR3: TGTGCCAGCGAGGGCAGGGACACTTACGAGCAGTACTTC.

As for this clonotype: It may be a read error: a sequence one base away is much more abundant. The rearrangement joins TRBV5-6 to TRBJ1-2; no clear D gene. From germline, CDR1 is SGHDT and CDR2 YYEEEE. The CDR3 sequence is 13 residues long. Trimming took 3 bases from V and 9 from J, leaving 15 bases between them. CDR3 coding DNA: TGTGCCAGCAGCTCCGACAAAATCTTACGCTACACCTTC. Its protein product is CASSSDKILRYTF.

The V call is TRBV20-1, the J call TRBJ1-1; D gene unclear. The V end lost 4 bases, the J end lost 8 bases, and 17 bases lay between the germline ends. The length of the CDR3 is 13 residues. Germline V lookup: CDR1 DFQATT, CDR2 SNEGSKA (reference sequence). Here the CDR3 reads CSAIRWGRREAFF. For the CDR3, the DNA is TGCAGTGCTATACGTTGGGGTCGCCGAGAAGCTTTCTTT.